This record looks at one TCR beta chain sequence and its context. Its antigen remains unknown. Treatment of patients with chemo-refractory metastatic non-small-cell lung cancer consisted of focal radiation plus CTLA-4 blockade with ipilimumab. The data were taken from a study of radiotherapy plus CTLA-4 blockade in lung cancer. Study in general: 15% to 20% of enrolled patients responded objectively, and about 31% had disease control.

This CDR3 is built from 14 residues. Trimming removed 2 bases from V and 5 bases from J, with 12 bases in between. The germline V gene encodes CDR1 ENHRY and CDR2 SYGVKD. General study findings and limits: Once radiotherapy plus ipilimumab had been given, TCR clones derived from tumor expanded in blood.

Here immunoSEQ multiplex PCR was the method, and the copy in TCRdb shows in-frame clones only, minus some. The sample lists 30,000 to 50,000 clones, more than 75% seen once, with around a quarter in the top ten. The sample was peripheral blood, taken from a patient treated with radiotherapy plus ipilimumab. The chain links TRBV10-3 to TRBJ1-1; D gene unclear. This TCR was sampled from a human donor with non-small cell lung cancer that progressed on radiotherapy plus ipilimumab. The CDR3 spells CAISEGVEYTEAFF. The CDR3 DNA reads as TGTGCCATCAGTGAGGGTGTGGAGTATACTGAAGCTTTCTTT.